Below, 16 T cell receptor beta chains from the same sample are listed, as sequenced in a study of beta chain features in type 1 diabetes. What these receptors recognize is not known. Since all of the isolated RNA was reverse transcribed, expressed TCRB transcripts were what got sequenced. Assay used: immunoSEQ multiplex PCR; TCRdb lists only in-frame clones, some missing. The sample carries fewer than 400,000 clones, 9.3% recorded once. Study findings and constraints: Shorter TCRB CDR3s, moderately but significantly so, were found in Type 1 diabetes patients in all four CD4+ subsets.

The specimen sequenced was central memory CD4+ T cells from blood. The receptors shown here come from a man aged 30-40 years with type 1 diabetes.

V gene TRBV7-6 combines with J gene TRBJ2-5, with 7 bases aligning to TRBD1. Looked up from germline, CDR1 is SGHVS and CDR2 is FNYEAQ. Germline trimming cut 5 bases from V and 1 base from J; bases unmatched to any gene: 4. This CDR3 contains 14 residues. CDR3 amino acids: CASSRDSTQETQYF. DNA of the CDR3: TGTGCCAGCAGCAGGGACAGTACCCAAGAGACCCAGTACTTC.

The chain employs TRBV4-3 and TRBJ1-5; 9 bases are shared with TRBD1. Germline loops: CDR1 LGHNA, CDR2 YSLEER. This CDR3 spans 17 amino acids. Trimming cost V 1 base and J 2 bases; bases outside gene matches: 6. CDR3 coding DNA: TGCGCCAGCAGCCAAGGCACAGGGGGCAACGGCAATCAGCCCCAGCATTTT. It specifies CASSQGTGGNGNQPQHF.

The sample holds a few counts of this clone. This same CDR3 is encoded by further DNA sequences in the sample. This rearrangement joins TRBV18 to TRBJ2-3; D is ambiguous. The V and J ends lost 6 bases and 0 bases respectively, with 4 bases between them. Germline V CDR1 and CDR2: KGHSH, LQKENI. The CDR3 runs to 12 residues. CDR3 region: CASSSSTDTQYF. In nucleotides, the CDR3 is TGTGCCAGCTCGTCTAGCACAGATACGCAGTATTTT.

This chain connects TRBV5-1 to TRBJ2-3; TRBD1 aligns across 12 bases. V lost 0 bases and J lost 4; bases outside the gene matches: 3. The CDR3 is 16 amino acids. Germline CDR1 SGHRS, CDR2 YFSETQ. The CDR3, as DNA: TGCGCCAGCAGCTTGGCGGGACAGGGGGCCGCAGATACGCAGTATTTT. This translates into CASSLAGQGAADTQYF.

The CDR3 region has the DNA TGTGCCAGCAGCGCAAACCCTTGGGACTATGGCTACACCTTC. Protein sequence: CASSANPWDYGYTF. This rearrangement joins TRBV9 to TRBJ1-2, with D unresolved. Germline loops: CDR1 SGDLS, CDR2 YYNGEE. The CDR3 spans 14 residues. V was clipped by 3 bases and J by 3 bases, with 12 bases between them.

The CDR3 loop is CASSQAGQSYEQYF. The CDR3 region has the DNA TGCGCCAGCAGCCAAGCAGGACAGTCCTACGAGCAGTACTTC. The chain links TRBV4-3 to TRBJ2-7; D is perhaps TRBD1 (6 bases). Trimming pared 1 base from V and 1 base from J, leaving 8 bases between. The CDR3 loop spans 14 amino acids. Germline CDR1 and CDR2: LGHNA and YSLEER.

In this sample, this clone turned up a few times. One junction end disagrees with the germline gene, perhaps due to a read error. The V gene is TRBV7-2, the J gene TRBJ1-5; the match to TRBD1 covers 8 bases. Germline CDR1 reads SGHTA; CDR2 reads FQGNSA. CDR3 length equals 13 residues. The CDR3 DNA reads TGTGCCAGCAGCTTCGGAAGGGAGGACAGGGTCACTTTT. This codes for CASSFGREDRVTF.

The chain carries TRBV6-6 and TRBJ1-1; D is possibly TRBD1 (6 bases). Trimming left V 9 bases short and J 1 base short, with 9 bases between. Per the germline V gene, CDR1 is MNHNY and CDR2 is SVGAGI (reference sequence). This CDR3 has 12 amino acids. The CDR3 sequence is CASYRANTEAFF. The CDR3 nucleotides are TGTGCCAGTTACAGGGCGAACACTGAAGCTTTCTTT.

CDR3: CASSSRRAWETQYF. The CDR3 coding sequence is TGTGCCAGCAGCTCGAGGAGGGCTTGGGAGACCCAGTACTTC. This rearrangement joins TRBV11-2 to TRBJ2-5; maybe TRBD2 (6 bases). The germline V gene has CDR1 SGHAT and CDR2 FQNNGV. The CDR3 has 14 residues. V shed 4 bases and J shed 5 bases, with 14 bases lying between them. The full variable domain, rest sourced from reference TRBV11-2 and TRBJ2-5, is EAGVAQSPRYKIIEKRQSVAFWCNPISGHATLYWYQQILGQGPKLLIQFQNNGVVDDSQLPKDRFSAERLKGVDSTLKIQPAKLEDSAVYLCASSSRRAWETQYFGPGTRLLVL.

DNA for the CDR3: TGTGCCATCAGTAAAGACAGGGGGTACCAAGAGACCCAGTACTTC. Protein product: CAISKDRGYQETQYF. The rearrangement links TRBV10-3 to TRBJ2-5; 9 bases agree with TRBD1. The CDR3 has 15 residues. The V and J ends lost 5 bases and 0 bases, in that order; junction bases with no gene match: 4. Germline V gene lookup returns CDR1 ENHRY and CDR2 SYGVKD.

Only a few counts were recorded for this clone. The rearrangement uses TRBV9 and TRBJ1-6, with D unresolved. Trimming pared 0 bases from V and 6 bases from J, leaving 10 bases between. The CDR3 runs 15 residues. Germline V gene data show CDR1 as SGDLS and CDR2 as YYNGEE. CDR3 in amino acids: CASSVGPAVNSPLHF. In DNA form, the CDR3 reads TGTGCCAGCAGCGTAGGACCCGCGGTTAATTCACCCCTCCACTTT.

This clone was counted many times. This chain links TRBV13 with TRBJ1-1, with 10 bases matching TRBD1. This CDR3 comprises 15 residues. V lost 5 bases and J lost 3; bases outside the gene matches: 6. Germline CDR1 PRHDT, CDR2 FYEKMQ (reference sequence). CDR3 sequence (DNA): TGTGCCAGCAGCCCAGAGGGACAGGGGTACACTGAAGCTTTCTTT. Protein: CASSPEGQGYTEAFF.

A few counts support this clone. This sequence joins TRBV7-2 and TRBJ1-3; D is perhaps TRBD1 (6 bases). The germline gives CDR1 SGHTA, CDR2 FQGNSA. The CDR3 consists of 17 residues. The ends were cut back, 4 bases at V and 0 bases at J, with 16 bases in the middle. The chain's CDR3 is CASSSHPTGTSGNTIYF. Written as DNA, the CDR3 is TGTGCCAGCAGCTCGCACCCAACAGGGACCTCTGGAAACACCATATATTTT.

The CDR3 loop reads CATSRDAGRYTEAFF. The CDR3 bases are TGTGCCACCAGCAGAGATGCAGGGCGGTACACTGAAGCTTTCTTT. This chain uses TRBV15 with TRBJ1-1; tentatively, D is TRBD1 (5 bases). Trimming left V 0 bases short and J 3 bases short, with 11 bases between. CDR1 and CDR2 from the germline V gene are LNHNV and YYDKDF (reference sequence). The CDR3 has 15 residues.

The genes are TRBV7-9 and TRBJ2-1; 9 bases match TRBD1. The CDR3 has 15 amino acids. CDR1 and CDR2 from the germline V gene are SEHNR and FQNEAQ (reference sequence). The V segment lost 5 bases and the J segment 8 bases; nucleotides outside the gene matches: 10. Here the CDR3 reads CASSLSGTGYDEQFF. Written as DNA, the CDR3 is TGTGCCAGCAGCCTGTCCGGGACAGGGTATGATGAGCAGTTCTTC.

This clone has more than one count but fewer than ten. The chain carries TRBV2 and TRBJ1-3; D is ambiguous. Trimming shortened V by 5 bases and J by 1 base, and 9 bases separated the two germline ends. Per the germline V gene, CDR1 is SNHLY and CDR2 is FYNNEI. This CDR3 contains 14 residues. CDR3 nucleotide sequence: TGTGCCAGCAGTAGCCAAGGGTCTGGAAACACCATATATTTT. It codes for CASSSQGSGNTIYF.